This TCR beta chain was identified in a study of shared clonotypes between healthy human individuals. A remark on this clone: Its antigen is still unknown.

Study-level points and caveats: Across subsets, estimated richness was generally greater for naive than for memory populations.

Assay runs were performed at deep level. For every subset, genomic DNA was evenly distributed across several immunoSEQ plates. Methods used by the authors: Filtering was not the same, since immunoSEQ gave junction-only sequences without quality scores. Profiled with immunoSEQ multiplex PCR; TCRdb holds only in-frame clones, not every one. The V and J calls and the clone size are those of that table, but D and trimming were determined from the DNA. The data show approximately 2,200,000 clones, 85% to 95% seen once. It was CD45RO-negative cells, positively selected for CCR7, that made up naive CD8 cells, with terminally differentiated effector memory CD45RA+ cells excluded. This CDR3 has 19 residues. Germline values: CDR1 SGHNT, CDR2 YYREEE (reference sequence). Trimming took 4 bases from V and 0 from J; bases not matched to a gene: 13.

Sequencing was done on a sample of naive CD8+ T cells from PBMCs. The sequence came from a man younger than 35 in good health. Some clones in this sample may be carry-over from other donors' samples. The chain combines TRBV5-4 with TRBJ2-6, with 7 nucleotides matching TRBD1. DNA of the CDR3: TGTGCCAGCAGCGATGGACCGGGACAGCCTATCTCTGGGGCCAACGTCCTGACTTTC. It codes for CASSDGPGQPISGANVLTF.